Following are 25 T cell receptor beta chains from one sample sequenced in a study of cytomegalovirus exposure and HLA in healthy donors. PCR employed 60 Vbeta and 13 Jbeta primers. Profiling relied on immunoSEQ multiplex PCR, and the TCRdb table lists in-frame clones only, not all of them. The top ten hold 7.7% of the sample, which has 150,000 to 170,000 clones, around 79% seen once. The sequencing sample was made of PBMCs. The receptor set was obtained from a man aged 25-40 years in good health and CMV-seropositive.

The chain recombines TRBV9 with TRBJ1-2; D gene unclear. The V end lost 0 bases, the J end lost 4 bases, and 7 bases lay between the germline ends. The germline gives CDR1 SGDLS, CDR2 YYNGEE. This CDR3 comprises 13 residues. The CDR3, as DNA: TGTGCCAGCAGCGTAGGGGGAGGCTATGGCTACACCTTC. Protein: CASSVGGGYGYTF.

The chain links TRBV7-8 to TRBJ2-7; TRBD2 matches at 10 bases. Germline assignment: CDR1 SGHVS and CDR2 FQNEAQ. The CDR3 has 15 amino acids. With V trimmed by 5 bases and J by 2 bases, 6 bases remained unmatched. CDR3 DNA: TGTGCCAGCAGCAGGGGACTAGCGCACACCTACGAGCAGTACTTC. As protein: CASSRGLAHTYEQYF. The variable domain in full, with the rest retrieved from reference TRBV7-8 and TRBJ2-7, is GAGVSQSPRYKVAKRGQDVALRCDPISGHVSLFWYQQALGQGPEFLTYFQNEAQLDKSGLPSDRFFAERPEGSVSTLKIQRTQQEDSAVYLCASSRGLAHTYEQYFGPGTRLTVT.

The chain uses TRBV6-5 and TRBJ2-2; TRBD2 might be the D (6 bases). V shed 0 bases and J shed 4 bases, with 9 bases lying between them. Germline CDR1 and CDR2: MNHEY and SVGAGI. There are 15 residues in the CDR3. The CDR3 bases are TGTGCCAGCAGTTACTCTGCGGGGAGCACCGGGGAGCTGTTTTTT. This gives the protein CASSYSAGSTGELFF.

As DNA, the CDR3 is TGTGCCAGCCAGCCCCAGGGATTCCATGGCTACACCTTC. This encodes CASQPQGFHGYTF. The rearrangement links TRBV5-8 to TRBJ1-2; weak D call: TRBD1 (5 bases). This CDR3 is 13 amino acids long. With 7 bases removed from V and 6 bases from J, the gap between germline ends came to 16 bases. Germline V CDR1 and CDR2: SGHTS, YDEGEE.

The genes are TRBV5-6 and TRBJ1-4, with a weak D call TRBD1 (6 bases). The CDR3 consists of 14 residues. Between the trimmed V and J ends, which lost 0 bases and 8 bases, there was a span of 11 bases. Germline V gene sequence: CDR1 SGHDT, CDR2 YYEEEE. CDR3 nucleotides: TGTGCCAGCAGCTTGGACAGGGTGAGCGAAAAACTGTTTTTT. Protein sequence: CASSLDRVSEKLFF. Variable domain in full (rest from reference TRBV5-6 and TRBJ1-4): DAGVTQSPTHLIKTRGQQVTLRCSPKSGHDTVSWYQQALGQGPQFIFQYYEEEERQRGNFPDRFSGHQFPNYSSELNVNALLLGDSALYLCASSLDRVSEKLFFGSGTQLSVL.

In DNA, the CDR3 is TGTGCCACTAACAACAGGGGGCTGGGCACTGAAGCTTTCTTT. It codes for CATNNRGLGTEAFF. The chain uses TRBV2 and TRBJ1-1; 9 nucleotides align to TRBD1. CDR1 SNHLY and CDR2 FYNNEI come from the germline V gene. CDR3 length: 14 residues. V shed 10 bases, J shed 4 bases, and the junction held 10 bases outside the gene matches.

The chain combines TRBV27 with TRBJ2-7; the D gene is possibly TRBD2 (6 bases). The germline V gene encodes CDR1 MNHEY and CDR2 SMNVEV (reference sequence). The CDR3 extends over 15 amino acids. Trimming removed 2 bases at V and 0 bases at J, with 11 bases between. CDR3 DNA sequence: TGTGCCAGCAGTTTAGGAGGGACCGCCTCCTACGAGCAGTACTTC. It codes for CASSLGGTASYEQYF.

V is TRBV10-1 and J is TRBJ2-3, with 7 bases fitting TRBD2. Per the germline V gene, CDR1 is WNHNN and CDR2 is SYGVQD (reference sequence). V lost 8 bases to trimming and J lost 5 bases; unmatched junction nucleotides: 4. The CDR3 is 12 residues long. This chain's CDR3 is CASGTTRDTQYF. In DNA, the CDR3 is TGCGCCAGCGGGACTACCCGAGATACGCAGTATTTT.

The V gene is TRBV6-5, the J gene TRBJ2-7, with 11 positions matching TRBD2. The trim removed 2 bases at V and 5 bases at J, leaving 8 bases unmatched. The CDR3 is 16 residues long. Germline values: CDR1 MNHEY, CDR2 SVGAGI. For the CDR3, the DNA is TGTGCCAGCAGTTACGCCTTCACTAGCGGGAGTGACGAGCAGTACTTC. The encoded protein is CASSYAFTSGSDEQYF.

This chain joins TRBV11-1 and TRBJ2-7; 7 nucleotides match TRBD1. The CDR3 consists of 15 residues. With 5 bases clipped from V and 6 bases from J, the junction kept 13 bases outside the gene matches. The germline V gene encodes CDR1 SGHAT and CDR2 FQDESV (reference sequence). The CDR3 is CASSLLGGAGGEQYF. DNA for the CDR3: TGTGCCAGCAGCCTCCTAGGGGGCGCAGGGGGCGAGCAGTACTTC. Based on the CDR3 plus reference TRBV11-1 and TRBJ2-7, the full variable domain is EAEVAQSPRYKITEKSQAVAFWCDPISGHATLYWYRQILGQGPELLVQFQDESVVDDSQLPKDRFSAERLKGVDSTLKIQPAELGDSAMYLCASSLLGGAGGEQYFGPGTRLTVT.

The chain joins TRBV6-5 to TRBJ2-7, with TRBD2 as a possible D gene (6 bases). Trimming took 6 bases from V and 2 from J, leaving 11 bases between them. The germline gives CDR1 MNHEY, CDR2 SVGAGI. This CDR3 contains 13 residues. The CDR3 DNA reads TGTGCCAGCAGCTTGGGACTTGCCTACGAGCAGTACTTC. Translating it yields CASSLGLAYEQYF.

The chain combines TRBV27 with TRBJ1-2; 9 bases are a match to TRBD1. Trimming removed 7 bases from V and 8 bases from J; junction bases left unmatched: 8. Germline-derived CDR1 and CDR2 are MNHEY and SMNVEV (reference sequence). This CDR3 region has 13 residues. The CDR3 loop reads CASTTDRGGGYTF. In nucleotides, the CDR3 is TGTGCCAGCACTACCGACAGGGGGGGAGGCTACACCTTC.

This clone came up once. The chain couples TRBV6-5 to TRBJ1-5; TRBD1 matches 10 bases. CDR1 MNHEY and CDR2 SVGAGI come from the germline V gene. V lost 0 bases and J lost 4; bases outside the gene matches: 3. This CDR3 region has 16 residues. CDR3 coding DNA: TGTGCCAGCAGTTACTCGGGACAGGGGCTTAATCAGCCCCAGCATTTT. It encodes CASSYSGQGLNQPQHF.

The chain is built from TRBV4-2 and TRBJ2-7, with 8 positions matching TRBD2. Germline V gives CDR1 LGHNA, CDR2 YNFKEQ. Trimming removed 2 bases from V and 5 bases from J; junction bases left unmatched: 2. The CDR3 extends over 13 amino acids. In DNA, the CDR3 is TGTGCCAGCAGCCAAACTAGCGGCGACGAGCAGTACTTC. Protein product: CASSQTSGDEQYF.

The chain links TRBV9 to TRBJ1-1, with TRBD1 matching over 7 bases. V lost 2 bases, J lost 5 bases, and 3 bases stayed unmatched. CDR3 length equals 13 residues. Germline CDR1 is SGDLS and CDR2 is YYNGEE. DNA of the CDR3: TGTGCCAGCAGCGTCCGACAGGGAACTGAAGCTTTCTTT. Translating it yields CASSVRQGTEAFF.

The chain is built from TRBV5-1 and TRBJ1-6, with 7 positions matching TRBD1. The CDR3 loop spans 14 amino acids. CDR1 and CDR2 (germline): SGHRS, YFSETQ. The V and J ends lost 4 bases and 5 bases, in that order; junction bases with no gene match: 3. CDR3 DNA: TGCGCCAGCAGCGACAGGGTAAATAATTCACCCCTCCACTTT. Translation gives CASSDRVNNSPLHF.

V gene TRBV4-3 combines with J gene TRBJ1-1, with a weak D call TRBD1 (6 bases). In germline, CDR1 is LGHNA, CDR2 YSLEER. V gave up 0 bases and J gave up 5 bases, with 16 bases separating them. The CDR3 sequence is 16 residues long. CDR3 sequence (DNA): TGCGCCAGCAGCCAAGATGGCCGGCAGGGGCTTACTGAAGCTTTCTTT. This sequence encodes CASSQDGRQGLTEAFF.

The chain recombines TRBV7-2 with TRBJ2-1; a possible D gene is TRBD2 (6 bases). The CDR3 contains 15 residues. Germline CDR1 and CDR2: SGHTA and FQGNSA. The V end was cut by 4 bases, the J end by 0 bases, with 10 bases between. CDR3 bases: TGTGCCAGCAGCTGGGACGGGAGCTCCTACAATGAGCAGTTCTTC. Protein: CASSWDGSSYNEQFF. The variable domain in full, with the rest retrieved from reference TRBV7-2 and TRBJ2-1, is GAGVSQSPSNKVTEKGKDVELRCDPISGHTALYWYRQSLGQGLEFLIYFQGNSAPDKSGLPSDRFSAERTGGSVSTLTIQRTQQEDSAVYLCASSWDGSSYNEQFFGPGTRLTVL.

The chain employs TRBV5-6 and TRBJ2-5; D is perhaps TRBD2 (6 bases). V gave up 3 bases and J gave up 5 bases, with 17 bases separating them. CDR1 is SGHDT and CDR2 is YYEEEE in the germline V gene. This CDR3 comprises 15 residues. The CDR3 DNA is TGTGCCAGCAGCTCCCCGGGACTTACAGCGGAGACCCAGTACTTC. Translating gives CASSSPGLTAETQYF.

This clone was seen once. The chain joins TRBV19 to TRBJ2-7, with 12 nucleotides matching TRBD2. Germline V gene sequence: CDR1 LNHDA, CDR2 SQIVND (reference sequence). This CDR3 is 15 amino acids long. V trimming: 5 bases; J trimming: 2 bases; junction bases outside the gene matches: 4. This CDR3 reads CASSSRTSGTYEQYF. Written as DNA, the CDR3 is TGTGCCAGTAGTTCTCGGACTAGCGGGACCTACGAGCAGTACTTC.

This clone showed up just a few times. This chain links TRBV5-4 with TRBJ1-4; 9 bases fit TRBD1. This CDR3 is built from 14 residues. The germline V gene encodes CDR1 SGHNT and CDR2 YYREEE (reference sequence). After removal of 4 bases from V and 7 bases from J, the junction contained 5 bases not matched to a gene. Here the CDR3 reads CASSPQGAPEKLFF. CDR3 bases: TGTGCCAGCAGCCCACAGGGGGCGCCTGAAAAACTGTTTTTT.

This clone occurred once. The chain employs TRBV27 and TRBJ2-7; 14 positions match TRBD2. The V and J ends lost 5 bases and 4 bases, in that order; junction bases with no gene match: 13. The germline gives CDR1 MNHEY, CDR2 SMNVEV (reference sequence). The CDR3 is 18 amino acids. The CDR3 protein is CASSTFGTSGSSVYEQYF. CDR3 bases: TGTGCCAGCAGTACCTTTGGGACTAGCGGGAGTTCTGTTTACGAGCAGTACTTC.

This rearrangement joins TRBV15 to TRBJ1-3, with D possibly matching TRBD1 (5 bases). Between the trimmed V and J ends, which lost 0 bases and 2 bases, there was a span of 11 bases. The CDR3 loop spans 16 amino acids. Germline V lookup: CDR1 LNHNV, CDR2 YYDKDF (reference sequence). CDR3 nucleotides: TGTGCCACCAGCAGAGATCGGGGGGGAACTGGAAACACCATATATTTT. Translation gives CATSRDRGGTGNTIYF.

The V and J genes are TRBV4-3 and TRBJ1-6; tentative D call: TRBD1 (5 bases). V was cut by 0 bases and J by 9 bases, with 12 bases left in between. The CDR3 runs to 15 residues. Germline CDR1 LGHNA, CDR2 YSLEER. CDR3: CASSQDQGRRSPLHF. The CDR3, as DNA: TGCGCCAGCAGCCAAGATCAGGGAAGGCGTTCACCCCTCCACTTT.

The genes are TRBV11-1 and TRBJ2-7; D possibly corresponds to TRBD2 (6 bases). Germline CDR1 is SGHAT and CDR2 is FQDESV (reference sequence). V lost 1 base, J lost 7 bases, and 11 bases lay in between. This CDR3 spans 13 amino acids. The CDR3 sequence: CASSLVGRGEQYF. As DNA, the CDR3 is TGTGCCAGCAGCTTAGTCGGGCGGGGAGAGCAGTACTTC.